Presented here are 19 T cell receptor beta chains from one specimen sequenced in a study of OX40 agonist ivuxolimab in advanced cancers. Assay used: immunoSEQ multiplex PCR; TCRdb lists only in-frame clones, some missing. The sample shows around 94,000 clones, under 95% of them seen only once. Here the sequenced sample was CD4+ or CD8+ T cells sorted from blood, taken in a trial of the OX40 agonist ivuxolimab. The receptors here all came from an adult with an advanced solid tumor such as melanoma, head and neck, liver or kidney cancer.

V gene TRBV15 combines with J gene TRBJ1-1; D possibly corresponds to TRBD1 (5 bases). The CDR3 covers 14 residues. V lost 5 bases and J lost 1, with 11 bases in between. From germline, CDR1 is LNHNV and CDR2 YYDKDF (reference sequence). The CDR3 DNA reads TGTGCCACCAGCCCCAGGGAGGCGAACACTGAAGCTTTCTTT. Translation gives CATSPREANTEAFF.

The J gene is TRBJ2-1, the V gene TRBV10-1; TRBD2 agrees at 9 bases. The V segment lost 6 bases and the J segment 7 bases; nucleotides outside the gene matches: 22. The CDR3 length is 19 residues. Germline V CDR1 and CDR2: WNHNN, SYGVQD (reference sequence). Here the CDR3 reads CASRTESFGLAIRGNEQFF. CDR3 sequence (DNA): TGCGCCAGCAGAACCGAGAGTTTCGGACTAGCGATTAGAGGGAATGAGCAGTTCTTC.

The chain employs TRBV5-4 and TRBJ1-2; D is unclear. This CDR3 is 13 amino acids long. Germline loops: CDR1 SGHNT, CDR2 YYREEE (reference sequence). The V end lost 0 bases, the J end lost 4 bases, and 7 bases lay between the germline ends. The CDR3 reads CASSLDSRYGYTF. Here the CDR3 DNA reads TGTGCCAGCAGCTTGGACAGTCGCTATGGCTACACCTTC.

CDR3 loop: CASSTWGLAGSNEQFF. The CDR3 DNA reads TGTGCCAGCAGCACATGGGGCTTAGCGGGTAGTAATGAGCAGTTCTTC. This sequence joins TRBV28 and TRBJ2-1, with 7 positions matching TRBD2. Germline V lookup: CDR1 MDHEN, CDR2 SYDVKM. CDR3 length: 16 residues. J lost 7 bases, V lost 6 bases, and 15 bases had no gene match.

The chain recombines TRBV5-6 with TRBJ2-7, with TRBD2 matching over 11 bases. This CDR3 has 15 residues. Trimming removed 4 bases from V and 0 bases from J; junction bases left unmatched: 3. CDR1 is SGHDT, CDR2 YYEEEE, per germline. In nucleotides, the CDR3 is TGTGCCAGCAGCACAGGACTAGCGGGCTCCTACGAGCAGTACTTC. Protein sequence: CASSTGLAGSYEQYF.

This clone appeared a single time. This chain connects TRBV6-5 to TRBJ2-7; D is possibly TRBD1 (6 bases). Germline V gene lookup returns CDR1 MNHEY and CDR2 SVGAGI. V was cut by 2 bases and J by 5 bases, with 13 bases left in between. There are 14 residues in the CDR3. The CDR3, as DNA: TGTGCCAGCAGTTACGACAGGTATGCCAACGAGCAGTACTTC. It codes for CASSYDRYANEQYF.

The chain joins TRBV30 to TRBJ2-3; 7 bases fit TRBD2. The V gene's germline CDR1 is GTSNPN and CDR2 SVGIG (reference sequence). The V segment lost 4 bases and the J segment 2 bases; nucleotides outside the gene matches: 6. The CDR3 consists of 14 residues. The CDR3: CAWNGGRTTDTQYF. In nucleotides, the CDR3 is TGTGCCTGGAATGGCGGGAGAACCACAGATACGCAGTATTTT.

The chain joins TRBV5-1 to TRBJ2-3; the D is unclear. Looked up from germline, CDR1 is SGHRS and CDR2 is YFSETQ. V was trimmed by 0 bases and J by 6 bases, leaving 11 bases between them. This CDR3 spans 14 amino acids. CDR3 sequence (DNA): TGCGCCAGCAGCTTGGAGGGTAATATTGATACGCAGTATTTT. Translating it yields CASSLEGNIDTQYF.

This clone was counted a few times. The CDR3 nucleotides read TGTGCCAGCTCACCAATAGGGGGCTTGAAAAACTATGGCTACACCTTC. Translating gives CASSPIGGLKNYGYTF. The chain combines TRBV18 with TRBJ1-2, with 7 nucleotides matching TRBD1. This CDR3 spans 16 amino acids. Germline CDR1 is KGHSH and CDR2 is LQKENI. Trimming removed 2 bases from V and 2 bases from J; junction bases left unmatched: 8.

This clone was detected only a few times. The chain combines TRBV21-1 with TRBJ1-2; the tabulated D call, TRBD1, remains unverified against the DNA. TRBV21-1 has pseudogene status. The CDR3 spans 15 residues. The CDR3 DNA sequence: TGTGCCAGCAGCAAAGGCTCAGGGCCGTACTATGGCTACACCTTC. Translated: CASSKGSGPYYGYTF.

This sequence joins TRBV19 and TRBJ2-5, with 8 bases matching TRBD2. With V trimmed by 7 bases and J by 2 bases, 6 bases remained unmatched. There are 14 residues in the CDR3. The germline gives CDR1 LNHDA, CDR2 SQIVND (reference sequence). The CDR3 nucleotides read TGTGCCAGTACCCTATTAGCGGGGCAAGAGACCCAGTACTTC. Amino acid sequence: CASTLLAGQETQYF.

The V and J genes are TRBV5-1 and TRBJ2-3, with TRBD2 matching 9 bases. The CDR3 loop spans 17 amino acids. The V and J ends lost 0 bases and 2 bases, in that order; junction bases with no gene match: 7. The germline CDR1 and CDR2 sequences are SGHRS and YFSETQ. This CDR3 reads CASSLGASGMYTDTQYF. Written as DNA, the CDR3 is TGCGCCAGCAGCTTGGGGGCTAGCGGGATGTACACAGATACGCAGTATTTT. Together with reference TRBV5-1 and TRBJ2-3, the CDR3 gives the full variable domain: KAGVTQTPRYLIKTRGQQVTLSCSPISGHRSVSWYQQTPGQGLQFLFEYFSETQRNKGNFPGRFSGRQFSNSRSEMNVSTLELGDSALYLCASSLGASGMYTDTQYFGPGTRLTVL.

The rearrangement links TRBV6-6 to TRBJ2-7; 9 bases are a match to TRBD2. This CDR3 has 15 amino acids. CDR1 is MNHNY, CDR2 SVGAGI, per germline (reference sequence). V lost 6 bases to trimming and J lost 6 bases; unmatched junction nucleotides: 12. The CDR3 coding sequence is TGTGCCAGCAGACCATCCGGGACTAGCTCTATCGAGCAGTACTTC. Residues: CASRPSGTSSIEQYF.

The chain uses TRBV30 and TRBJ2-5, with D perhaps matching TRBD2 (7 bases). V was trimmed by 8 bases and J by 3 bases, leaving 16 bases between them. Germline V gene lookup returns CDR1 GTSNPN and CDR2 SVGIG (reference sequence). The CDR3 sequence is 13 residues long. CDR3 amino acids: CARSEGGEETQYF. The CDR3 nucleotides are TGTGCCCGGTCCGAGGGGGGGGAAGAGACCCAGTACTTC.

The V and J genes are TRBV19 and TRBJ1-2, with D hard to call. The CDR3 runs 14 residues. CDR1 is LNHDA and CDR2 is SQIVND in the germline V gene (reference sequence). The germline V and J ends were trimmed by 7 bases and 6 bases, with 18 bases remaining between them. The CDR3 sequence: CASNLLWGGNGYTF. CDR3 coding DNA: TGTGCCAGTAACCTCCTGTGGGGAGGGAATGGCTACACCTTC.

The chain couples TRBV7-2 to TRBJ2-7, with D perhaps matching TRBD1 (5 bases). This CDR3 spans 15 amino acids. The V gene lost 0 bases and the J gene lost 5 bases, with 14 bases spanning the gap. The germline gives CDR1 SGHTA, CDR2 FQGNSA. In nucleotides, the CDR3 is TGTGCCAGCAGCTTAGCGTTAGGGGTCTACAACGAGCAGTACTTC. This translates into CASSLALGVYNEQYF.

CDR3 residues: CATSRDRDREAFF. CDR3 nucleotide sequence: TGTGCCACCAGCAGAGATCGGGACCGTGAAGCTTTCTTT. V gene TRBV15 combines with J gene TRBJ1-1; D is possibly TRBD1 (5 bases). Germline V CDR1 and CDR2: LNHNV, YYDKDF (reference sequence). The V gene lost 0 bases and the J gene lost 7 bases, with 9 bases spanning the gap. The CDR3 spans 13 residues. Full variable domain (missing parts from reference TRBV15 and TRBJ1-1): DAMVIQNPRYQVTQFGKPVTLSCSQTLNHNVMYWYQQKSSQAPKLLFHYYDKDFNNEADTPDNFQSRRPNTSFCFLDIRSPGLGDTAMYLCATSRDRDREAFFGQGTRLTVV.

CDR3 loop: CASSSGGPNQPQHF. In DNA, the CDR3 is TGTGCCAGCAGTTCCGGGGGGCCCAATCAGCCCCAGCATTTT. The V call is TRBV28, the J call TRBJ1-5; possibly TRBD1 for D (6 bases). The germline V gene encodes CDR1 MDHEN and CDR2 SYDVKM. The V and J ends lost 4 bases and 3 bases respectively, with 10 bases between them. The CDR3 covers 14 residues.

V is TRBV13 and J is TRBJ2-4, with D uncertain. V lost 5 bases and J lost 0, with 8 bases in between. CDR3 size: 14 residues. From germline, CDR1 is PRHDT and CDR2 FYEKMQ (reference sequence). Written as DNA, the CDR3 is TGTGCCAGCAGCCCTTTCTTAGCCAAAAACATTCAGTACTTC. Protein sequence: CASSPFLAKNIQYF.